These 30 T cell receptor beta chains came from one sample sequenced in a study of cytomegalovirus exposure and HLA in healthy donors. PCR involved 60 Vbeta and 13 Jbeta primers. Sequencing used immunoSEQ multiplex PCR; TCRdb keeps in-frame clones, though not all of them. The top ten clones hold 7.5% to 9.5% of a sample with roughly 160,000 clones, roughly 85% of them seen once. Specimen: PBMCs. The receptors were gathered from a male donor in good health and CMV-seropositive.

This chain connects TRBV11-3 to TRBJ2-1; 9 positions match TRBD1. The germline gives CDR1 SGHNT, CDR2 YENEEA. The length of the CDR3 is 16 residues. The J segment lost 3 bases and the V segment lost 0 bases, leaving 3 bases of the junction unmatched. In DNA form, the CDR3 reads TGTGCCAGCAGCTTAGAAAGGACAGGGGACTACAATGAGCAGTTCTTC. Translated: CASSLERTGDYNEQFF.

This clone was seen once. This chain joins TRBV7-2 and TRBJ2-3, with D perhaps TRBD2 (6 bases). The CDR3 covers 12 residues. CDR1 and CDR2 from the germline V gene are SGHTA and FQGNSA. Trimming took 8 bases from V and 7 from J, leaving 13 bases between them. CDR3 in amino acids: CASSPSENTQYF. CDR3 DNA sequence: TGTGCCAGCTCTCCTAGCGAGAATACGCAGTATTTT.

This sequence joins TRBV13 and TRBJ1-2; 7 bases agree with TRBD1. V lost 5 bases and J lost 5; bases outside the gene matches: 8. The germline V gene encodes CDR1 PRHDT and CDR2 FYEKMQ (reference sequence). The CDR3 extends over 14 amino acids. The CDR3 loop reads CASSATGESYGYTF. Here the CDR3 DNA reads TGTGCCAGCAGCGCAACAGGGGAGTCATATGGCTACACCTTC.

This chain uses TRBV19 with TRBJ1-2; 8 nucleotides line up with TRBD1. V lost 5 bases, J lost 6 bases, and 14 bases stayed unmatched. CDR1 is LNHDA, CDR2 SQIVND, per germline (reference sequence). The CDR3 is made up of 16 amino acids. CDR3 DNA: TGTGCCAGTAGTCGACATGGGACAGGATTGAAAGATGGCTACACCTTC. Amino acids: CASSRHGTGLKDGYTF.

The chain couples TRBV29-1 to TRBJ2-3; the D gene is possibly TRBD1 (6 bases). The CDR3 covers 16 residues. Deletions cut 2 bases from V and 3 bases from J, with 18 bases between. CDR1 SQVTM and CDR2 ANQGSEA come from the germline V gene. CDR3 nucleotides: TGCAGCGTTGAAATGCTCCTGGGACAATTAACAGATACGCAGTATTTT. Translating gives CSVEMLLGQLTDTQYF.

The chain has TRBV9 and TRBJ2-4, with D possibly being TRBD2 (6 bases). The CDR3 length is 15 residues. Looked up from germline, CDR1 is SGDLS and CDR2 is YYNGEE. Trimming removed 2 bases from V and 0 bases from J, with 9 bases in between. The CDR3 spells CASSVAGGAKNIQYF. The CDR3 coding sequence is TGTGCCAGCAGCGTGGCCGGGGGAGCCAAAAACATTCAGTACTTC.

The V gene is TRBV30, the J gene TRBJ1-1; D gene unclear. The CDR3 spans 13 residues. V gave up 3 bases and J gave up 1 base, with 9 bases separating them. CDR1 GTSNPN and CDR2 SVGIG come from the germline V gene (reference sequence). The CDR3 DNA sequence: TGTGCCTGGAGAAGAACACAGAACACTGAAGCTTTCTTT. This sequence encodes CAWRRTQNTEAFF.

This clone has just one count. J is TRBJ2-2 and V is TRBV19; a weak D match, TRBD2 (6 bases). Germline CDR1 and CDR2: LNHDA and SQIVND (reference sequence). Trimming stripped 8 bases from V and 1 base from J, with 14 bases between. CDR3 length: 15 amino acids. CDR3 in amino acids: CASETRDWNTGELFF. CDR3 DNA: TGTGCCAGTGAGACCCGGGACTGGAACACCGGGGAGCTGTTTTTT.

This clone was recorded a few times. The genes are TRBV19 and TRBJ2-7; maybe TRBD2 (7 bases). V shed 7 bases and J shed 4 bases, with 17 bases lying between them. The length of the CDR3 is 14 residues. The germline gives CDR1 LNHDA, CDR2 SQIVND (reference sequence). As DNA, the CDR3 is TGTGCCAGTACCGGAGGGGGGGCAGCTTACGAGCAGTACTTC. It specifies CASTGGGAAYEQYF.

The chain employs TRBV5-1 and TRBJ2-5, with D unclear. Looked up from germline, CDR1 is SGHRS and CDR2 is YFSETQ. The CDR3 has 13 amino acids. Trimming removed 4 bases at V and 3 bases at J, with 10 bases between. The CDR3 here is CASSQTLKETQYF. The CDR3, as DNA: TGCGCCAGCAGCCAGACACTCAAAGAGACCCAGTACTTC.

This clone was counted once. The rearrangement uses TRBV5-6 and TRBJ1-2; 9 nucleotides align to TRBD1. Germline-derived CDR1 and CDR2 are SGHDT and YYEEEE. Trimming removed 2 bases from V and 4 bases from J; junction bases left unmatched: 3. This CDR3 comprises 14 residues. DNA for the CDR3: TGTGCCAGCAGCTTAGACAGGGGGGGCTATGGCTACACCTTC. It yields the protein CASSLDRGGYGYTF.

J is TRBJ1-4 and V is TRBV5-1; D is uncertain. This CDR3 is built from 13 residues. Trimming removed 1 base from V and 8 bases from J, with 9 bases in between. The germline gives CDR1 SGHRS, CDR2 YFSETQ. The CDR3 DNA reads TGCGCCAGCAGCTTGTGGCCTGAAGAAAAACTGTTTTTT. The encoded protein is CASSLWPEEKLFF. The full variable domain, with the rest looked up from reference TRBV5-1 and TRBJ1-4, is KAGVTQTPRYLIKTRGQQVTLSCSPISGHRSVSWYQQTPGQGLQFLFEYFSETQRNKGNFPGRFSGRQFSNSRSEMNVSTLELGDSALYLCASSLWPEEKLFFGSGTQLSVL.

The V gene is TRBV6-1, the J gene TRBJ2-5, with D perhaps matching TRBD2 (5 bases). The J call is in doubt because the DNA end fits TRBJ2-7 better. CDR1 and CDR2 (germline): MNHNS, SASEGT. The CDR3 spans 13 residues. This CDR3 is CASSATEGYEQYF. The CDR3 region has the DNA TGTGCCAGCAGCGCCACCGAGGGCTACGAGCAGTACTTC.

The chain couples TRBV5-1 to TRBJ1-4; TRBD1 agrees at 7 bases. Germline CDR1 reads SGHRS; CDR2 reads YFSETQ. The CDR3 has 13 amino acids. V gave up 7 bases and J gave up 8 bases; unmatched junction bases: 8. The CDR3 sequence: CASGTGDREKLFF. DNA for the CDR3: TGCGCCAGCGGAACAGGGGATCGGGAAAAACTGTTTTTT.

This clone appeared once. The rearrangement uses TRBV5-5 and TRBJ2-7, with 7 bases fitting TRBD1. The CDR3 is made up of 13 amino acids. In germline, CDR1 is SGHKS, CDR2 YYEKEE (reference sequence). J gave up 4 bases and V 5 bases, and 6 bases lay outside the gene matches. CDR3 sequence: CASSRDSPYEQYF. The CDR3 bases are TGTGCCAGCAGTAGGGACAGCCCTTACGAGCAGTACTTC.

This clone was seen a few times. The gene calls are TRBV6-5 and TRBJ1-1, with 7 bases aligning to TRBD1. The CDR3 is 14 amino acids. V dropped 2 bases and J dropped 5; count of bases not matched to a gene: 5. Germline CDR1 is MNHEY and CDR2 is SVGAGI. Here the CDR3 DNA reads TGTGCCAGCAGTTACCAAATACAGGGGACTGAAGCTTTCTTT. This encodes CASSYQIQGTEAFF.

CDR3 protein: CASSSQYF. As DNA, the CDR3 is TGTGCCAGCAGCTCTCAGTATTTT. The chain is built from TRBV7-9 and TRBJ2-3; the D is unclear. The V and J ends lost 4 bases and 12 bases respectively, with 2 bases between them. The CDR3 extends over 8 amino acids. The germline V gene encodes CDR1 SEHNR and CDR2 FQNEAQ (reference sequence).

This clone was counted once. The CDR3 sequence: CASSSRTAQNEKLFF. The CDR3 DNA sequence: TGTGCCAGTAGTTCCCGGACAGCGCAGAATGAAAAACTGTTTTTT. This chain uses TRBV19 with TRBJ1-4, with D possibly being TRBD1 (6 bases). Germline V CDR1 and CDR2: LNHDA, SQIVND (reference sequence). Trimming removed 5 bases from V and 5 bases from J, with 15 bases in between. This CDR3 has 15 residues.

The rearrangement links TRBV5-1 to TRBJ2-2; 10 bases fit TRBD2. Germline V CDR1 and CDR2: SGHRS, YFSETQ. V shed 0 bases, J shed 6 bases, and the junction held 2 bases outside the gene matches. This CDR3 spans 15 amino acids. The DNA for the CDR3 is TGCGCCAGCAGCTTGGTGGGACTAGCGTCCGGGGAGCTGTTTTTT. It is translated as CASSLVGLASGELFF.

This clone has at least ten counts. The V and J genes are TRBV6-6 and TRBJ2-7; possible D gene TRBD1, 6 bases. The germline V gene encodes CDR1 MNHNY and CDR2 SVGAGI (reference sequence). The V and J ends lost 5 bases and 2 bases respectively, with 10 bases between them. There are 13 residues in the CDR3. The CDR3 nucleotides are TGTGCCAGCAGTACAGGGCGAGCCTACGAGCAGTACTTC. Translation gives CASSTGRAYEQYF.

The CDR3 protein is CASSGEGAYEQYF. CDR3 DNA: TGTGCCAGCAGCGGCGAGGGGGCCTACGAGCAGTACTTC. The chain uses TRBV7-9 and TRBJ2-7, with D maybe TRBD1 (6 bases). The CDR3 extends over 13 amino acids. Looked up from germline, CDR1 is SEHNR and CDR2 is FQNEAQ (reference sequence). Trimming cost V 5 bases and J 2 bases, with 10 bases left between them. Full variable domain (rest looked up from reference TRBV7-9 and TRBJ2-7): DTGVSQNPRHKITKRGQNVTFRCDPISEHNRLYWYRQTLGQGPEFLTYFQNEAQLEKSRLLSDRFSAERPKGSFSTLEIQRTEQGDSAMYLCASSGEGAYEQYFGPGTRLTVT.

The chain has TRBV18 and TRBJ1-2; the D gene is possibly TRBD1 (6 bases). This CDR3 comprises 13 residues. Germline CDR1 KGHSH, CDR2 LQKENI. V was trimmed by 1 base and J by 8 bases, leaving 11 bases between them. Here the CDR3 reads CASSPLSGEGYTF. CDR3 DNA sequence: TGTGCCAGCTCACCACTTTCAGGGGAAGGCTACACCTTC.

The genes are TRBV28 and TRBJ2-7; D is perhaps TRBD1 (5 bases). The CDR3 length is 11 residues. The germline V gene encodes CDR1 MDHEN and CDR2 SYDVKM. Trimming removed 5 bases from V and 6 bases from J, with 8 bases in between. The CDR3 DNA is TGTGCCAGCAGTCCCCAGGGCGAGCAGTACTTC. Amino acid sequence: CASSPQGEQYF.

V is TRBV30 and J is TRBJ2-5; 9 nucleotides line up with TRBD1. J lost 6 bases, V lost 3 bases, and 17 bases had no gene match. Germline CDR1 GTSNPN, CDR2 SVGIG (reference sequence). The CDR3 has 17 amino acids. CDR3 coding DNA: TGTGCCTGGAGACCACGGTGGACAGGGGAGGGTACAAAGACCCAGTACTTC. It codes for CAWRPRWTGEGTKTQYF.

CDR3 coding DNA: TGTGCCAGCAGTGGGACTTCCTTCTATGGCTACACCTTC. Protein: CASSGTSFYGYTF. The chain joins TRBV6-5 to TRBJ1-2, with D possibly matching TRBD1 (5 bases). Trimming pared 5 bases from V and 4 bases from J, leaving 11 bases between. Germline loops: CDR1 MNHEY, CDR2 SVGAGI. CDR3 length: 13 amino acids.

This clone was counted once. The chain carries TRBV4-3 and TRBJ2-5, with TRBD2 matching over 11 bases. Germline V gene lookup returns CDR1 LGHNA and CDR2 YSLEER. V lost 0 bases, J lost 4 bases, and 10 bases stayed unmatched. The CDR3 is 18 residues long. The CDR3, as DNA: TGCGCCAGCAGCCAAGAATCGTGGCTAGCGGGAGGTCCAGAGACCCAGTACTTC. Translated, it gives CASSQESWLAGGPETQYF.

V gene TRBV18 combines with J gene TRBJ1-5, with 8 nucleotides matching TRBD1. The V gene end was trimmed by 1 base and the J gene end by 1 base; junction bases not matched to a gene: 12. Germline V gene data show CDR1 as KGHSH and CDR2 as LQKENI. The CDR3 is 19 residues long. The CDR3 loop is CASSPLRAQGGQSNQPQHF. The CDR3 nucleotides are TGTGCCAGCTCACCACTAAGAGCACAGGGGGGTCAAAGCAATCAGCCCCAGCATTTT.

The rearrangement joins TRBV9 to TRBJ2-3; D unclear. This CDR3 is 13 amino acids long. Trimming took off 4 bases at V and 3 bases at J, with 9 bases between the two ends. Germline values: CDR1 SGDLS, CDR2 YYNGEE. The CDR3, as DNA: TGTGCCAGCAGCTCCACCAGGACAGATACGCAGTATTTT. Translating gives CASSSTRTDTQYF.

The rearrangement joins TRBV19 to TRBJ2-7; 7 nucleotides agree with TRBD2. From germline, CDR1 is LNHDA and CDR2 SQIVND (reference sequence). Trimming took 3 bases from V and 3 from J; bases not matched to a gene: 14. The CDR3 has 17 residues. CDR3 coding DNA: TGTGCCAGTAGTATCGGTGGCGGGAGATACAAAGTCTACGAGCAGTACTTC. Translated: CASSIGGGRYKVYEQYF.

The chain has TRBV4-3 and TRBJ1-5; D call uncertain. This CDR3 spans 15 amino acids. Germline V gene data show CDR1 as LGHNA and CDR2 as YSLEER. Trimming pared 0 bases from V and 6 bases from J, leaving 12 bases between. The CDR3 reads CASSQDVSEGQPQHF. In DNA form, the CDR3 reads TGCGCCAGCAGCCAAGATGTTTCTGAGGGTCAGCCCCAGCATTTT.